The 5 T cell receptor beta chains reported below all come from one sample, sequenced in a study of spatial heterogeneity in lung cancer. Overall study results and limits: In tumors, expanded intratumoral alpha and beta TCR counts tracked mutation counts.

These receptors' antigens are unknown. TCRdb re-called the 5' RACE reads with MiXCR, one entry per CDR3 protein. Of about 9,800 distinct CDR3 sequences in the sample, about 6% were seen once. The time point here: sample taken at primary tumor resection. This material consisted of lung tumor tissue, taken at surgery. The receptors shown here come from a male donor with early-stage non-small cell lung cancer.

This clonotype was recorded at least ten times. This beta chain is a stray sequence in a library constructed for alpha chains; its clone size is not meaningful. The CDR3 bases are TGTGCCAGCAGCCCTCCGGGCACAGATACGCAGTATTTT. It is translated as CASSPPGTDTQYF. The chain employs TRBV7-3 and TRBJ2-3; D is unresolved. V lost 5 bases and J 1 base, leaving 7 bases between the germline ends. The CDR3 is 13 residues long. From germline, CDR1 is SGHTA and CDR2 FQGTGA.

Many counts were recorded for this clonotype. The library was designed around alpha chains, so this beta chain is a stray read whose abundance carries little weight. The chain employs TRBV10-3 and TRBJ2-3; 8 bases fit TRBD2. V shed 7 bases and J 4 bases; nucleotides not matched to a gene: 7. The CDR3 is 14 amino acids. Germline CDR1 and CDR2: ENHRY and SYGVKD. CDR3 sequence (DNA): TGTGCCATCAAGGGGGGGACTAGGGCAGATACGCAGTATTTT. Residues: CAIKGGTRADTQYF.

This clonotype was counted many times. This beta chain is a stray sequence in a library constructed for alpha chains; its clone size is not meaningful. The CDR3 region has the DNA TGTGCCAGCAGTTTGCTTAGCGGGGGGGCGGGTACGCAGTATTTT. Encoded protein: CASSLLSGGAGTQYF. The rearrangement uses TRBV6-6 and TRBJ2-3; 11 positions match TRBD2. J gave up 8 bases and V 4 bases, and 8 bases lay outside the gene matches. Looked up from germline, CDR1 is MNHNY and CDR2 is SVGAGI (reference sequence). The CDR3 length is 15 residues.

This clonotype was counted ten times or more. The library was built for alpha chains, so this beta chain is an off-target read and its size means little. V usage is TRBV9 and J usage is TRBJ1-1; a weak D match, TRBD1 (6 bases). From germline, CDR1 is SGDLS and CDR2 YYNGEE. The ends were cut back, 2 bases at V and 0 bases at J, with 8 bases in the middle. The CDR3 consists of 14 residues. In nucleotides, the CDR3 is TGTGCCAGCAGCGTTGACAGGATGAACACTGAAGCTTTCTTT. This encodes CASSVDRMNTEAFF.

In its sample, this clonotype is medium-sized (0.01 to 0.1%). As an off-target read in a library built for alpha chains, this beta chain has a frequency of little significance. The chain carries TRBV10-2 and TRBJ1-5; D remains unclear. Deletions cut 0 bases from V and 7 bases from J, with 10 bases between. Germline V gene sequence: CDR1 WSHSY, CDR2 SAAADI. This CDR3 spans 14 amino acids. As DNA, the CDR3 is TGCGCCAGCAGTGAGTCGGGAGGGAAACAGCCCCAGCATTTT. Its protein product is CASSESGGKQPQHF.